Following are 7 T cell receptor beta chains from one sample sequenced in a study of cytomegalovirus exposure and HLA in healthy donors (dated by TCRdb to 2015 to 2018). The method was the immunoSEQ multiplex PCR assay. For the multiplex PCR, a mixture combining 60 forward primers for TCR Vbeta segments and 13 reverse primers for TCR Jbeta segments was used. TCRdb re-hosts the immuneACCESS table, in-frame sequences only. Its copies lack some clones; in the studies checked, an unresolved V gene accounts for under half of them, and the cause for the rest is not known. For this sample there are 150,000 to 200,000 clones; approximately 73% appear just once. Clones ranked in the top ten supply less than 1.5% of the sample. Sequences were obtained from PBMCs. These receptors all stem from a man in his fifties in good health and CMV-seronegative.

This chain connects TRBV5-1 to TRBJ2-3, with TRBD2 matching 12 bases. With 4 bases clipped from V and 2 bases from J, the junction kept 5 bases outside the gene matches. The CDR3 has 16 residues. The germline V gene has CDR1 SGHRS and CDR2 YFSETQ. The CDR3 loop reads CASSGLAGPFTDTQYF. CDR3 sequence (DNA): TGCGCCAGCAGCGGACTAGCGGGGCCCTTCACAGATACGCAGTATTTT.

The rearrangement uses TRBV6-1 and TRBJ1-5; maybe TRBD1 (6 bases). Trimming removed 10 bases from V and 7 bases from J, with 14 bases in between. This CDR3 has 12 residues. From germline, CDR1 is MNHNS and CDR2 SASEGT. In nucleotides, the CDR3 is TGTGCCACCGCAGGGGTAAGGCAGCCCCAGCATTTT. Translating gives CATAGVRQPQHF.

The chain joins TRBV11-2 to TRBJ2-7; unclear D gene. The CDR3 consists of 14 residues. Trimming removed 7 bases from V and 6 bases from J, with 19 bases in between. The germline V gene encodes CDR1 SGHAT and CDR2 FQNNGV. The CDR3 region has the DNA TGTGCCAGCACCTCCCCGTTGGAACCGGGCGAGCAGTACTTC. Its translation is CASTSPLEPGEQYF.

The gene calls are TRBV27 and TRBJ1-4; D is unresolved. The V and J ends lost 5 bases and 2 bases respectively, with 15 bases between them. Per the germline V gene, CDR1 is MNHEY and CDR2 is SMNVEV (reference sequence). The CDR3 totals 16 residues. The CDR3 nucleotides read TGTGCCAGCAGTCACCTGCAGCGACCGACTAATGAAAAACTGTTTTTT. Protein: CASSHLQRPTNEKLFF.

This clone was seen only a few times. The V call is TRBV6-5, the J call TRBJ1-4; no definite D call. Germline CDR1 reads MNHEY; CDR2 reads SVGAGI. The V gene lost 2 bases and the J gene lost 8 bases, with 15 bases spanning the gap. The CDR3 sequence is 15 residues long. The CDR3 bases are TGTGCCAGCAGTTACAGCCCCGGGGAGAGAGAAAAACTGTTTTTT. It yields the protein CASSYSPGEREKLFF.

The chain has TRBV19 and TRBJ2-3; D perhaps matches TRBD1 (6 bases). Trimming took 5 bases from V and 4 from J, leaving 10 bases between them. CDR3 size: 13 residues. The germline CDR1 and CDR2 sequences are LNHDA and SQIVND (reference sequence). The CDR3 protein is CASSPQGPDTQYF. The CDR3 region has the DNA TGTGCCAGTAGTCCACAGGGTCCAGATACGCAGTATTTT. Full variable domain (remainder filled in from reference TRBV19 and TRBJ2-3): DGGITQSPKYLFRKEGQNVTLSCEQNLNHDAMYWYRQDPGQGLRLIYYSQIVNDFQKGDIAEGYSVSREKKESFPLTVTSAQKNPTAFYLCASSPQGPDTQYFGPGTRLTVL.

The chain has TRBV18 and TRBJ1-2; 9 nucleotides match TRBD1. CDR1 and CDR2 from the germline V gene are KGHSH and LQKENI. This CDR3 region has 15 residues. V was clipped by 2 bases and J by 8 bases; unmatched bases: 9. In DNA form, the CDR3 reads TGTGCCAGCTCACCATTATCGACAGGGGGACAAGGCTACACCTTC. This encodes CASSPLSTGGQGYTF.